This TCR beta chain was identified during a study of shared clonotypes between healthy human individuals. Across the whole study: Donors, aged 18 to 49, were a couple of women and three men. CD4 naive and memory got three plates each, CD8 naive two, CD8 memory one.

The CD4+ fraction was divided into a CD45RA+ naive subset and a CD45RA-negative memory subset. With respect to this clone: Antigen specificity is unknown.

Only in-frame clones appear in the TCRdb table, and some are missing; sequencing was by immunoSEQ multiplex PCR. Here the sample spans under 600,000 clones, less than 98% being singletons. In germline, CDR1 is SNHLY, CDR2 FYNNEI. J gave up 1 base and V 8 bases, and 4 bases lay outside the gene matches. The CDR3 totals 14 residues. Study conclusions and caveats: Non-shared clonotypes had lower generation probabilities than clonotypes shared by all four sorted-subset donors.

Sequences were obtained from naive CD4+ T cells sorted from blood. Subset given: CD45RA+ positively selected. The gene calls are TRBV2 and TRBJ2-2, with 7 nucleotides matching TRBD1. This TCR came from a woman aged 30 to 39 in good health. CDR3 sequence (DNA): TGTGCCAGCGGCAGGGGGTGGAACACCGGGGAGCTGTTTTTT. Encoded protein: CASGRGWNTGELFF.